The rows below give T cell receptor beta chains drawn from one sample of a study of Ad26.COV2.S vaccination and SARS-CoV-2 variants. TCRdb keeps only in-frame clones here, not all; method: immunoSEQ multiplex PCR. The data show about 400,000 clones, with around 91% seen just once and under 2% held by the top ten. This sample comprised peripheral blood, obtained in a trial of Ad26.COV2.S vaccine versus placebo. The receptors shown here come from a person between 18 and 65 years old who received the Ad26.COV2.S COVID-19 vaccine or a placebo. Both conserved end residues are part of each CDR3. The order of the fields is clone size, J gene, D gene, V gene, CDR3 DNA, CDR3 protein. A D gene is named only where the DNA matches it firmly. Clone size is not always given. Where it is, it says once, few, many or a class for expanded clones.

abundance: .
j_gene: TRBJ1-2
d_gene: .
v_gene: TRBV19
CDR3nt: TGTGCCAGTATCTCGACAGCTAACTATGGCTACACCTTC
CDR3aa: CASISTANYGYTF

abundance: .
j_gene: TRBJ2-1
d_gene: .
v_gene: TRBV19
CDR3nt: TGTGCCAGTCGCCCCTCCGGGATCCGCGATGAGCAGTTCTTC
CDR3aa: CASRPSGIRDEQFF

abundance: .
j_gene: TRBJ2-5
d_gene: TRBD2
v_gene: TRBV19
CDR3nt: TGTGCCAGTAGTACCTTAGCGGGCACGAACCAAGAGACCCAGTACTTC
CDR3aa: CASSTLAGTNQETQYF

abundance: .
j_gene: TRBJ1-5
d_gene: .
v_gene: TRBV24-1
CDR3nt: TGTGCCACCAGTGACCGAGACAGTCAGCCCCAGCATTTT
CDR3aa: CATSDRDSQPQHF

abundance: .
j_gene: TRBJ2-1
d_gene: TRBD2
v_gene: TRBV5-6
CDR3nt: TGTGCCAGCGGGCGGGAGTTCTACAATGAGCAGTTCTTC
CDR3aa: CASGREFYNEQFF

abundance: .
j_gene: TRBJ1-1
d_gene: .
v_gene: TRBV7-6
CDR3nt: TGTGCCAGCAGCGAGACAGGGAACACTGAAGCTTTCTTT
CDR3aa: CASSETGNTEAFF

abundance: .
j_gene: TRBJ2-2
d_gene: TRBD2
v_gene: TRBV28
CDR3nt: TGTGCCAGCAGTATGACTAGCGGAGTACCGCTAAACACCGGGGAGCTGTTTTTT
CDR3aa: CASSMTSGVPLNTGELFF

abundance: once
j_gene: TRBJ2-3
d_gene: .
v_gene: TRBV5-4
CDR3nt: TGTGCCAGCAGCCGAGATACGCAGTATTTT
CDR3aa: CASSRDTQYF

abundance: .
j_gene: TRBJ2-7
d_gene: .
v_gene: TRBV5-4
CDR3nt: TGTGCCAGCAGCATCGGGAGCCCTTACGGGGAGCAGTACTTC
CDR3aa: CASSIGSPYGEQYF

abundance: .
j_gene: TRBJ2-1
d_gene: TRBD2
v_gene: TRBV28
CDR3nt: TGTGCCACTTACTCCACCGGGACTACGTCCTACAATGAGCAGTTCTTC
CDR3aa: CATYSTGTTSYNEQFF

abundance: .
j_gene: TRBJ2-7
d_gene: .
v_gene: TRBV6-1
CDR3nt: TGTGCCAGCAGTGATGGATCCGGCTACGAGCAGTACTTC
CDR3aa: CASSDGSGYEQYF

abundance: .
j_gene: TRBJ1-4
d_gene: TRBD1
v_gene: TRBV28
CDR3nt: TGTGCCAGCAGTTACTCTACAGGGGTCCCTTTGGTGACTAATGAAAAACTGTTTTTT
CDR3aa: CASSYSTGVPLVTNEKLFF

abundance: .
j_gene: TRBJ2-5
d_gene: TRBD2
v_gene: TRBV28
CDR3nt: TGTGCCAGCAGTTTGTCTAGCGGGAAAGAGACCCAGTACTTC
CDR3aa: CASSLSSGKETQYF

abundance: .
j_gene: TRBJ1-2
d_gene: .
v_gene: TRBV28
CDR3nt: TGTGCCAGCGGGGTTGTTTATCGGGGAATTAACTATGGCTACACCTTC
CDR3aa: CASGVVYRGINYGYTF

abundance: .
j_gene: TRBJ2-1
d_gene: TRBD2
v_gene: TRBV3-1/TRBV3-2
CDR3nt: TGTGCCAGCAGCCTTGGACTAGCGGGAGGAAGGGAGCAGTTCTTC
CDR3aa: CASSLGLAGGREQFF